Listed here are 22 T cell receptor beta chains from one sample, sequenced in a study of T and B cells in COVID-19 patients. TRB was amplified from about 260-540 ng of blood genomic DNA. TRB rearrangements were amplified by multiplex PCR with BIOMED2 TRB-A/B primers. In TCRdb, the multiplex PCR reads were re-called with MiXCR into one record per CDR3 protein. Of 20,000 to 25,000 distinct CDR3 sequences listed, over 25% are singletons. The sequencing sample was made of blood. These receptor sequences come from a human donor who had recovered from COVID-19.

V usage is TRBV5-1 and J usage is TRBJ2-2; D possibly corresponds to TRBD2 (6 bases). The CDR3 is 13 amino acids. Germline V CDR1 and CDR2: SGHRS, YFSETQ. Between the trimmed V and J ends, which lost 6 bases and 5 bases, there was a span of 11 bases. The CDR3 reads CASKEGGTGELFF. For the CDR3, the DNA is TGCGCCAGCAAGGAGGGTGGAACCGGGGAGCTGTTTTTT.

The table lists this clonotype with a few counts. The V and J genes are TRBV18 and TRBJ1-1, with TRBD1 identical over 9 bases. Losses at the gene ends were 3 bases for V and 1 base for J; bases not matched to a gene: 3. From germline, CDR1 is KGHSH and CDR2 LQKENI. This CDR3 has 15 amino acids. The CDR3 region is CASSPRTGANTEAFF. The CDR3 DNA reads TGTGCCAGCTCACCGCGGACAGGGGCGAACACTGAAGCTTTCTTT.

The rearrangement uses TRBV20-1 and TRBJ1-4; D is possibly TRBD1 (5 bases). Per germline, CDR1 DFQATT and CDR2 SNEGSKA (reference sequence). The CDR3 spans 14 residues. V lost 0 bases to trimming and J lost 3 bases, with 8 bases between them. The CDR3 DNA reads as TGCAGTGCTAGAGACAGGGTTTCTAATGAAAAACTGTTTTTT. It translates to CSARDRVSNEKLFF.

This clonotype was seen repeatedly, ten times or more. The chain employs TRBV12-3 or TRBV12-4 and TRBJ2-7, with 8 bases identical to TRBD1. The CDR3 extends over 14 amino acids. Germline trimming cut 1 base from V and 2 bases from J; bases unmatched to any gene: 1. CDR3 DNA sequence: TGTGCCAGCAGTTTAGAGGACAGGGCCTACGAGCAGTACTTC. Its translation: CASSLEDRAYEQYF.

In this sample, this clonotype turned up many times. The rearrangement joins TRBV6-2 or TRBV6-3 to TRBJ2-1; D is uncertain. Germline CDR1 and CDR2: MNHEY and SVGEGT. The CDR3 loop spans 14 amino acids. V dropped 1 base and J dropped 3 bases, with 7 bases sitting between them. CDR3 sequence reads: CASSYFADYNEQFF. The CDR3 nucleotides are TGTGCCAGCAGTTACTTCGCGGACTACAATGAGCAGTTCTTC.

In this sample, this clonotype is medium-sized (0.01 to 0.1%). This sequence joins TRBV18 and TRBJ2-3; no reliable D call. This CDR3 has 15 amino acids. Germline V gene data show CDR1 as KGHSH and CDR2 as LQKENI. V lost 2 bases, J lost 0 bases, and 9 bases lay in between. The CDR3 nucleotides read TGTGCCAGCTCACCAAGGGCGGCTAGCACAGATACGCAGTATTTT. This codes for CASSPRAASTDTQYF.

The chain is built from TRBV12-3 or TRBV12-4 and TRBJ2-5; D may be TRBD1 (8 bases). The CDR3 length is 13 residues. V gave up 6 bases and J gave up 7 bases, with 15 bases separating them. CDR3: CASSNTGGGTQYF. The CDR3 DNA is TGTGCCAGCAGCAACACAGGGGGGGGGACCCAGTACTTC.

This clonotype was detected a few times. This sequence joins TRBV5-6 and TRBJ2-7; TRBD1 agrees at 7 bases. The CDR3 is 13 amino acids. CDR1 is SGHDT, CDR2 YYEEEE, per germline. The trim removed 2 bases at V and 3 bases at J, leaving 2 bases unmatched. The CDR3 region has the DNA TGTGCCAGCAGCTTACAGGGGTACTACGAGCAGTACTTC. Its protein is CASSLQGYYEQYF. The full variable domain, its missing parts supplied by reference TRBV5-6 and TRBJ2-7, is DAGVTQSPTHLIKTRGQQVTLRCSPKSGHDTVSWYQQALGQGPQFIFQYYEEEERQRGNFPDRFSGHQFPNYSSELNVNALLLGDSALYLCASSLQGYYEQYFGPGTRLTVT.

This clonotype rates as medium-sized. V is TRBV6-5 and J is TRBJ2-3; D remains unclear. Trimming left V 5 bases short and J 4 bases short, with 10 bases between. Germline V gene sequence: CDR1 MNHEY, CDR2 SVGAGI. There are 13 residues in the CDR3. The CDR3, as DNA: TGTGCCAGCAGTCCCCCCCAACCAGATACGCAGTATTTT. Protein sequence: CASSPPQPDTQYF.

The chain recombines TRBV5-1 with TRBJ2-3; no clear D. V lost 4 bases and J lost 4, with 19 bases in between. The CDR3 spans 16 residues. The germline gives CDR1 SGHRS, CDR2 YFSETQ. DNA of the CDR3: TGCGCCAGCAGCACAATCGGGCGCGTAGTTGCAGATACGCAGTATTTT. Translated: CASSTIGRVVADTQYF. Using reference TRBV5-1 and TRBJ2-3 for the parts outside the CDR3, the full variable domain is KAGVTQTPRYLIKTRGQQVTLSCSPISGHRSVSWYQQTPGQGLQFLFEYFSETQRNKGNFPGRFSGRQFSNSRSEMNVSTLELGDSALYLCASSTIGRVVADTQYFGPGTRLTVL.

A note on this clonotype: A junction end diverges from the germline sequence, so it may reflect a read error. This chain uses TRBV13 with TRBJ2-1; 16 nucleotides agree with TRBD2. The V gene's germline CDR1 is PRHDT and CDR2 FYEKMQ (reference sequence). The CDR3 is 18 residues long. The CDR3: CASSPGLAGGNSYNERFF. The CDR3 nucleotides are TGTGCCAGCAGCCCGGGACTAGCGGGGGGGAACTCCTACAATGAGCGGTTCTTC.

This clonotype appeared many times. The genes are TRBV29-1 and TRBJ1-2; no firm D call. Germline V gene sequence: CDR1 SQVTM, CDR2 ANQGSEA. V shed 6 bases and J shed 4 bases, with 15 bases lying between them. This CDR3 is 13 amino acids long. The CDR3 spells CSVQGPSSYGYTF. The DNA for the CDR3 is TGCAGCGTCCAAGGACCCTCGAGCTATGGCTACACCTTC.

The genes are TRBV24-1 and TRBJ2-7; D may match TRBD1 or TRBD2 (5 bases each). The germline V and J ends were trimmed by 8 bases and 2 bases, with 24 bases remaining between them. The CDR3 covers 17 residues. Germline V lookup: CDR1 KGHDR, CDR2 SFDVKD. The CDR3 nucleotides are TGTGCCACCACCCCCGACAGAGGGAGTCTTAGGGCCTACGAGCAGTACTTC. Translation: CATTPDRGSLRAYEQYF.

This clonotype is termed medium-sized (0.01 to 0.1%). The chain has TRBV29-1 and TRBJ2-7; perhaps D is TRBD1 or TRBD2 (5 bases each). This CDR3 has 14 amino acids. V shed 0 bases and J shed 2 bases, with 11 bases lying between them. Per the germline V gene, CDR1 is SQVTM and CDR2 is ANQGSEA. CDR3 region: CSVEESQGPYEQYF. In nucleotides, the CDR3 is TGCAGCGTTGAAGAGAGCCAGGGACCCTACGAGCAGTACTTC.

As regards this clonotype: Because the CDR3 is missing its conserved closing phenylalanine or tryptophan, this is likely a read error. It is unclear where the CDR3 begins or ends on the DNA, so no DNA is shown, and the CDR3 is as TCRdb lists it. V and J are TRBV12-3 or TRBV12-4 and TRBJ2-1; the table's D gene call, TRBD1, was not cross checked with the DNA. 12 amino acids form the CDR3, both terminal residues included. This chain's CDR3 is CASSLLGAGLYS.

The chain combines TRBV11-1 with TRBJ2-7; no reliable D call. The germline V gene encodes CDR1 SGHAT and CDR2 FQDESV (reference sequence). The CDR3 runs to 11 residues. With 3 bases removed from V and 2 bases from J, the gap between germline ends came to 2 bases. CDR3 in amino acids: CASSFAYEQYF. For the CDR3, the DNA is TGTGCCAGCAGCTTTGCCTACGAGCAGTACTTC. Variable domain in full (rest from reference TRBV11-1 and TRBJ2-7): EAEVAQSPRYKITEKSQAVAFWCDPISGHATLYWYRQILGQGPELLVQFQDESVVDDSQLPKDRFSAERLKGVDSTLKIQPAELGDSAMYLCASSFAYEQYFGPGTRLTVT.

Only a few counts were recorded for this clonotype. V gene TRBV18 combines with J gene TRBJ1-5; 8 bases map to TRBD1. There are 14 residues in the CDR3. Germline assignment: CDR1 KGHSH and CDR2 LQKENI. The ends lost 5 bases at V and 4 bases at J; junction bases unmatched: 4. Written as DNA, the CDR3 is TGTGCCAGCTCAGGACAGGGTCGGAATCAGCCCCAGCATTTT. Residues: CASSGQGRNQPQHF.

By sample share, this clonotype is medium-sized. V usage is TRBV19 and J usage is TRBJ2-3; 9 bases match TRBD1. V trimming: 4 bases; J trimming: 3 bases; junction bases outside the gene matches: 2. Germline assignment: CDR1 LNHDA and CDR2 SQIVND (reference sequence). This CDR3 has 14 residues. The CDR3 region is CASSNDRGTDTQYF. In DNA form, the CDR3 reads TGTGCCAGTAGTAACGACAGGGGGACAGATACGCAGTATTTT.

This clonotype has at least ten counts. This chain's CDR3 is CATSRDRGSANEKLFF. Here the CDR3 DNA reads TGTGCCACCAGCAGAGATCGGGGGAGTGCTAATGAAAAACTGTTTTTT. The V call is TRBV15, the J call TRBJ1-4; possibly TRBD1 for D (5 bases). Deletions cut 0 bases from V and 3 bases from J, with 11 bases between. The CDR3 is 16 amino acids. CDR1 LNHNV and CDR2 YYDKDF come from the germline V gene (reference sequence).

The gene calls are TRBV10-2 and TRBJ2-1; TRBD2 aligns across 7 bases. The V segment lost 0 bases and the J segment 4 bases; nucleotides outside the gene matches: 3. The germline V gene encodes CDR1 WSHSY and CDR2 SAAADI. The CDR3 consists of 15 residues. CDR3 residues: CASSESAGEYNEQFF. The DNA of the CDR3 is TGCGCCAGCAGTGAGTCGGCGGGGGAATACAATGAGCAGTTCTTC.

This clonotype was seen a handful of times. This rearrangement joins TRBV20-1 to TRBJ2-1, with 12 bases that match TRBD2. The germline CDR1 and CDR2 sequences are DFQATT and SNEGSKA (reference sequence). Trimming at V came to 4 bases and at J to 5 bases, leaving 6 bases not matched to a gene. This CDR3 has 15 amino acids. Here the CDR3 DNA reads TGCAGTGCTACCGGGACTAGCGGGCCCGACAATGAGCAGTTCTTC. As protein: CSATGTSGPDNEQFF.

The genes are TRBV5-6 and TRBJ1-1; TRBD1 is a possible D gene (5 bases). The length of the CDR3 is 13 residues. The V gene's germline CDR1 is SGHDT and CDR2 YYEEEE. The V and J ends lost 2 bases and 7 bases respectively, with 12 bases between them. CDR3 sequence (DNA): TGTGCCAGCAGCTTTTCGGGGGTCATTGAAGCTTTCTTT. Translated: CASSFSGVIEAFF. Together with reference TRBV5-6 and TRBJ1-1, the CDR3 gives the full variable domain: DAGVTQSPTHLIKTRGQQVTLRCSPKSGHDTVSWYQQALGQGPQFIFQYYEEEERQRGNFPDRFSGHQFPNYSSELNVNALLLGDSALYLCASSFSGVIEAFFGQGTRLTVV.